Below are 29 T cell receptor beta chains sequenced from a single sample in a study of blood T cell repertoires in COVID-19. Sequenced by immunoSEQ multiplex PCR; TCRdb stores in-frame clones only, minus some. The sample lists over 200,000 clones, about 73% occurring once. The sequenced sample was peripheral blood. Receptors originate from a woman aged 80 or over with acute or convalescent COVID-19.

This clone was seen at least ten times. The rearrangement joins TRBV6-5 to TRBJ2-1; 8 bases map to TRBD2. The germline V gene encodes CDR1 MNHEY and CDR2 SVGAGI. V shed 7 bases, J shed 6 bases, and the junction held 8 bases outside the gene matches. This CDR3 contains 14 residues. The CDR3 region is CASNYGRGSNEQFF. CDR3 DNA sequence: TGTGCCAGCAACTACGGGAGGGGGTCCAATGAGCAGTTCTTC.

The chain recombines TRBV6-5 with TRBJ2-3, with TRBD2 matching 10 bases. Germline CDR1 reads MNHEY; CDR2 reads SVGAGI. V shed 4 bases and J 5 bases; nucleotides not matched to a gene: 6. The CDR3 is 15 residues long. CDR3 protein: CASSSSGGGLDTQYF. CDR3 nucleotide sequence: TGTGCCAGCAGTTCAAGCGGGGGGGGATTAGATACGCAGTATTTT.

The chain uses TRBV6-5 and TRBJ1-2; a weak D match, TRBD1 (6 bases). Looked up from germline, CDR1 is MNHEY and CDR2 is SVGAGI. The CDR3 is made up of 15 amino acids. V was pared by 6 bases and J by 5 bases, with 19 bases between. The CDR3 DNA is TGTGCCAGCAGCAGGACAACAATACAGGGATATGGCTACACCTTC. Translation: CASSRTTIQGYGYTF.

The chain employs TRBV19 and TRBJ2-1; 8 nucleotides match TRBD2. V dropped 5 bases and J dropped 2; count of bases not matched to a gene: 2. The germline CDR1 and CDR2 sequences are LNHDA and SQIVND (reference sequence). This CDR3 is built from 14 residues. The CDR3 nucleotides are TGTGCCAGTAGTCGGGGGGGCGCCTACAATGAGCAGTTCTTC. Its translation is CASSRGGAYNEQFF.

There are many counts of this clone. The chain links TRBV3-1 (or the pseudogene TRBV3-2) to TRBJ2-7, with TRBD2 identical over 7 bases. The ends lost 3 bases at V and 2 bases at J; junction bases unmatched: 7. This CDR3 contains 15 residues. CDR1 is LGHDT, CDR2 YNNKEL, per germline (reference sequence). Written as DNA, the CDR3 is TGTGCCAGCAGCCAGGGAGGCGGGGGAGCCTACGAGCAGTACTTC. Translated: CASSQGGGGAYEQYF.

The V call is TRBV6-5, the J call TRBJ2-3; TRBD1 matches at 8 bases. Germline CDR1 MNHEY, CDR2 SVGAGI. V dropped 5 bases and J dropped 6; count of bases not matched to a gene: 4. CDR3 length: 13 residues. CDR3 DNA sequence: TGTGCCAGCAGTCCCAGGGGGCGCGATACGCAGTATTTT. Translation: CASSPRGRDTQYF.

The rearrangement uses TRBV29-1 and TRBJ2-6, with D possibly matching TRBD2 (6 bases). This CDR3 has 15 amino acids. CDR1 is SQVTM, CDR2 ANQGSEA, per germline. V lost 3 bases, J lost 0 bases, and 9 bases lay in between. The CDR3 DNA reads TGCAGCGTTGATCGGGGACTCTCTGGGGCCAACGTCCTGACTTTC. Amino acids: CSVDRGLSGANVLTF.

J is TRBJ2-7 and V is TRBV7-2; 8 nucleotides match TRBD2. Germline V gives CDR1 SGHTA, CDR2 FQGNSA. V was clipped by 2 bases and J by 1 base; unmatched bases: 4. The CDR3 spans 15 residues. The CDR3 region has the DNA TGTGCCAGCAGCTTAAGCGGGGGATTATCCTACGAGCAGTACTTC. This encodes CASSLSGGLSYEQYF.

The chain uses TRBV6-5 and TRBJ1-4; TRBD1 matches at 9 bases. The germline gives CDR1 MNHEY, CDR2 SVGAGI. The length of the CDR3 is 13 residues. The V and J ends lost 5 bases and 8 bases, in that order; junction bases with no gene match: 3. This CDR3 is CASSLDRGEKLFF. CDR3 coding DNA: TGTGCCAGCAGTCTGGACAGGGGCGAAAAACTGTTTTTT.

The chain recombines TRBV7-2 with TRBJ1-6, with D maybe TRBD1 (6 bases). CDR3 length: 16 amino acids. Trimming cost V 5 bases and J 1 base, with 12 bases left between them. The germline V gene encodes CDR1 SGHTA and CDR2 FQGNSA. The CDR3 reads CASSPQQGSYNSPLHF. CDR3 DNA sequence: TGTGCCAGCAGCCCACAGCAGGGGTCCTATAATTCACCCCTCCACTTT.

The chain uses TRBV29-1 and TRBJ2-3; 8 positions agree with TRBD1. With 8 bases clipped from V and 6 bases from J, the junction kept 7 bases outside the gene matches. The CDR3 sequence is 12 residues long. In germline, CDR1 is SQVTM, CDR2 ANQGSEA. The CDR3 is CSIGQGADTQYF. The DNA of the CDR3 is TGCAGCATCGGACAGGGCGCGGATACGCAGTATTTT.

This clone was detected only a few times. This chain links TRBV2 with TRBJ2-2; 9 nucleotides align to TRBD1. Germline trimming cut 6 bases from V and 6 bases from J; bases unmatched to any gene: 2. Germline CDR1 SNHLY, CDR2 FYNNEI. This CDR3 spans 13 amino acids. CDR3 protein: CASRDRGAGELFF. Here the CDR3 DNA reads TGTGCCAGCAGGGACAGGGGAGCCGGGGAGCTGTTTTTT.

The chain recombines TRBV11-2 with TRBJ2-5; 8 nucleotides line up with TRBD2. The CDR3 sequence is 14 residues long. With V trimmed by 5 bases and J by 5 bases, 7 bases remained unmatched. Germline V gene sequence: CDR1 SGHAT, CDR2 FQNNGV. The CDR3 sequence: CASSPSSGYETQYF. Here the CDR3 DNA reads TGTGCCAGCAGCCCGTCTAGCGGGTATGAGACCCAGTACTTC.

This clone has just a few counts. This chain links TRBV21-1 with TRBJ1-5; the table's D call, TRBD1, has no DNA check behind it. TRBV21-1 is classified as a pseudogene. This CDR3 comprises 13 residues. The CDR3 coding sequence is TGTGCCAGCAGCAGACAGGGGGCCCAGCCCCAGCATTTT. This translates into CASSRQGAQPQHF.

The chain links TRBV14 to TRBJ1-1, with 8 positions matching TRBD1. The CDR3 sequence is 15 residues long. J gave up 4 bases and V 4 bases, and 8 bases lay outside the gene matches. The germline gives CDR1 SGHDN, CDR2 FVKESK. CDR3 bases: TGTGCCAGCAGCCCTTGGACAGGGAGGAGCACTGAAGCTTTCTTT. Protein: CASSPWTGRSTEAFF.

The chain couples TRBV9 to TRBJ2-1; maybe TRBD2 (6 bases). CDR1 is SGDLS and CDR2 is YYNGEE in the germline V gene. The CDR3 covers 15 residues. V was cut by 0 bases and J by 4 bases, with 11 bases left in between. The CDR3 spells CASSVGDSGYNEQFF. The CDR3 nucleotides are TGTGCCAGCAGCGTAGGCGATAGCGGATACAATGAGCAGTTCTTC.

The chain carries TRBV13 and TRBJ1-1; 11 nucleotides line up with TRBD1. Unmatched junction bases numbered 4, after V lost 6 bases and J lost 4 bases. The CDR3 loop spans 14 amino acids. CDR1 PRHDT and CDR2 FYEKMQ come from the germline V gene (reference sequence). Here the CDR3 reads CASRPGTGGTEAFF. CDR3 DNA: TGTGCCAGCAGGCCCGGGACAGGGGGCACTGAAGCTTTCTTT. The whole variable domain, filled in from reference TRBV13 and TRBJ1-1, reads AAGVIQSPRHLIKEKRETATLKCYPIPRHDTVYWYQQGPGQDPQFLISFYEKMQSDKGSIPDRFSAQQFSDYHSELNMSSLELGDSALYFCASRPGTGGTEAFFGQGTRLTVV.

The V gene is TRBV10-2, the J gene TRBJ2-2, with D perhaps matching TRBD1 (5 bases). The V and J ends lost 6 bases and 1 base respectively, with 9 bases between them. CDR3 length equals 14 residues. Germline values: CDR1 WSHSY, CDR2 SAAADI. This CDR3 reads CASRPRENTGELFF. CDR3 DNA sequence: TGCGCCAGCAGGCCCAGGGAGAACACCGGGGAGCTGTTTTTT.

The chain uses TRBV12-3 or TRBV12-4 and TRBJ2-1; D not resolved. Between the trimmed V and J ends, which lost 6 bases and 10 bases, there was a span of 16 bases. This CDR3 contains 13 residues. The DNA for the CDR3 is TGTGCCAGCAGCTCCAACTTCCTGAACGAGCAGTTCTTC. This encodes CASSSNFLNEQFF.

This clone appeared once. The V and J genes are TRBV6-5 and TRBJ2-2; TRBD2 aligns across 9 bases. Germline V gene data show CDR1 as MNHEY and CDR2 as SVGAGI. The CDR3 has 15 amino acids. V lost 2 bases to trimming and J lost 5 bases; unmatched junction nucleotides: 3. CDR3 residues: CASSYLAGRTGELFF. In DNA, the CDR3 is TGTGCCAGCAGTTACCTAGCGGGGAGGACCGGGGAGCTGTTTTTT.

The J gene is TRBJ2-7, the V gene TRBV18; no reliable D call. V gave up 3 bases and J gave up 1 base, with 10 bases separating them. The germline gives CDR1 KGHSH, CDR2 LQKENI. The CDR3 spans 14 residues. The CDR3 sequence is CASSPSAPSYEQYF. The CDR3 DNA reads as TGTGCCAGCTCACCCAGTGCCCCTTCCTACGAGCAGTACTTC.

The rearrangement joins TRBV9 to TRBJ1-3, with TRBD1 as a possible D gene (5 bases). Germline CDR1 is SGDLS and CDR2 is YYNGEE. The CDR3 is made up of 15 amino acids. The V gene lost 1 base and the J gene lost 4 bases, with 12 bases spanning the gap. CDR3 residues: CASSVQGSSGNTIYF. The CDR3 DNA sequence: TGTGCCAGCAGCGTACAGGGAAGTTCCGGAAACACCATATATTTT.

V is TRBV3-1 (or the pseudogene TRBV3-2) and J is TRBJ1-1; 9 bases agree with TRBD1. Germline assignment: CDR1 LGHDT and CDR2 YNNKEL (reference sequence). V lost 6 bases to trimming and J lost 5 bases; unmatched junction nucleotides: 13. The CDR3 is 16 amino acids. The CDR3 reads CASSLGYRGRITEAFF. In DNA, the CDR3 is TGTGCCAGCAGTCTAGGTTACAGGGGGCGCATTACTGAAGCTTTCTTT.

The chain recombines TRBV5-8 with TRBJ2-7; D is undetermined. Trimming shortened V by 4 bases and J by 0 bases, and 5 bases separated the two germline ends. Germline loops: CDR1 SGHTS, CDR2 YDEGEE. This CDR3 is built from 12 residues. This CDR3 is CASSLSSYEQYF. CDR3 coding DNA: TGTGCCAGCAGCCTAAGCTCCTACGAGCAGTACTTC.

The rearrangement joins TRBV19 to TRBJ1-2, with TRBD1 identical over 9 bases. CDR1 is LNHDA and CDR2 is SQIVND in the germline V gene (reference sequence). The CDR3 sequence is 14 residues long. Losses at the gene ends were 10 bases for V and 3 bases for J; bases not matched to a gene: 9. This chain's CDR3 is CATQSGQGDYGYTF. In DNA form, the CDR3 reads TGTGCCACCCAATCGGGACAGGGAGACTATGGCTACACCTTC.

This chain links TRBV19 with TRBJ1-5; 9 nucleotides match TRBD1. The CDR3 sequence is 16 residues long. Germline assignment: CDR1 LNHDA and CDR2 SQIVND (reference sequence). Trimming removed 4 bases from V and 5 bases from J; junction bases left unmatched: 9. Here the CDR3 DNA reads TGTGCCAGTAGTAGGAGCCGGGACAGGGCACATCAGCCCCAGCATTTT. Amino acid sequence: CASSRSRDRAHQPQHF.

The chain links TRBV6-5 to TRBJ2-1, with 7 bases fitting TRBD2. The ends lost 6 bases at V and 7 bases at J; junction bases unmatched: 9. There are 14 residues in the CDR3. From germline, CDR1 is MNHEY and CDR2 SVGAGI. This chain's CDR3 is CASRFERDSNEQFF. The CDR3 DNA sequence: TGTGCCAGCAGGTTTGAGCGGGACTCGAATGAGCAGTTCTTC.

V is TRBV7-2 and J is TRBJ1-6; D ambiguous. Germline loops: CDR1 SGHTA, CDR2 FQGNSA. Trimming stripped 5 bases from V and 0 bases from J, with 5 bases between. The CDR3 runs to 14 residues. The DNA for the CDR3 is TGTGCCAGCAGCCTGAGCTCCTATAATTCACCCCTCCACTTT. Protein product: CASSLSSYNSPLHF.

In the case of this clone: Germline and junction disagree at one end, which may indicate a read error. The gene calls are TRBV7-9 and TRBJ1-5, with D unresolved. CDR3 length equals 12 residues. Germline values: CDR1 SEHNR, CDR2 FQNEAQ (reference sequence). This CDR3 is CASSLGPQAQHF. As DNA, the CDR3 is TGTGCCAGCAGCTTAGGCCCTCAGGCCCAGCATTTT.